This entry concerns a single T cell receptor beta chain. Profiling relied on immunoSEQ multiplex PCR, and the TCRdb table lists in-frame clones only, not all of them. This table holds about 100,000 clones, around nine tenths found once. The germline CDR1 and CDR2 sequences are SGHRS and YFSETQ. The CDR3 contains 12 residues. Trimming took 8 bases from V and 1 from J, leaving 9 bases between them. The sample comes from a study of OX40 agonist ivuxolimab in advanced cancers. About the study: Administration of intravenous ivuxolimab to patients occurred every 2 weeks at 0.01 to 10 mg/kg. A male proportion of around 86% was recorded, with mean age approximately 57 years and range roughly 23 to 79.

Sequencing was performed on CD4+ or CD8+ T cells sorted from blood, taken in a trial of the OX40 agonist ivuxolimab. This receptor was identified in an adult with an advanced solid tumor such as melanoma, head and neck, liver or kidney cancer. V and J are TRBV5-1 and TRBJ1-1; D might be TRBD1 (6 bases). The CDR3 loop reads CASRTANTEAFF. CDR3 coding DNA: TGCGCCAGTAGGACAGCGAACACTGAAGCTTTCTTT.